These 3 T cell receptor beta chains share one sample of origin, sequenced in a study of OX40 agonist ivuxolimab in advanced cancers. Data came from immunoSEQ multiplex PCR; TCRdb stores just in-frame clones and leaves some out. The data hold 20,000 to 25,000 clones, with approximately 80% observed a single time. The sample here was CD4+ or CD8+ T cells sorted from blood, taken in a trial of the OX40 agonist ivuxolimab. The receptors here all came from an adult with an advanced solid tumor such as melanoma, head and neck, liver or kidney cancer.

This clone was observed once. V gene TRBV28 combines with J gene TRBJ2-3; 10 nucleotides line up with TRBD1. The germline V gene has CDR1 MDHEN and CDR2 SYDVKM. V lost 5 bases and J lost 2; bases outside the gene matches: 7. This CDR3 is built from 16 residues. CDR3 bases: TGTGCCAGCAGTCCGCCGACAGGGGGCCACACAGATACGCAGTATTTT. Protein: CASSPPTGGHTDTQYF. Full variable domain (missing parts from reference TRBV28 and TRBJ2-3): DVKVTQSSRYLVKRTGEKVFLECVQDMDHENMFWYRQDPGLGLRLIYFSYDVKMKEKGDIPEGYSVSREKKERFSLILESASTNQTSMYLCASSPPTGGHTDTQYFGPGTRLTVL.

V is TRBV7-9 and J is TRBJ2-7; 14 positions match TRBD2. Germline CDR1 is SEHNR and CDR2 is FQNEAQ (reference sequence). This CDR3 comprises 15 residues. The trim removed 4 bases at V and 3 bases at J, leaving 2 bases unmatched. The chain's CDR3 is CASSSGLAGVYEQYF. The CDR3 region has the DNA TGTGCCAGCAGCTCGGGACTAGCGGGAGTCTACGAGCAGTACTTC.

Notes on this clone: This CDR3 is also generated by other DNA sequences in the sample. The chain uses TRBV9 and TRBJ1-3; unclear D gene. The CDR3 runs to 16 residues. The germline CDR1 and CDR2 sequences are SGDLS and YYNGEE. V was shortened by 0 bases and J by 0 bases, with 10 bases between the two germline ends. The CDR3 DNA follows: TGTGCCAGCAGCGTAGCTTATCGGAGCTCTGGAAACACCATATATTTT. It translates to CASSVAYRSSGNTIYF.